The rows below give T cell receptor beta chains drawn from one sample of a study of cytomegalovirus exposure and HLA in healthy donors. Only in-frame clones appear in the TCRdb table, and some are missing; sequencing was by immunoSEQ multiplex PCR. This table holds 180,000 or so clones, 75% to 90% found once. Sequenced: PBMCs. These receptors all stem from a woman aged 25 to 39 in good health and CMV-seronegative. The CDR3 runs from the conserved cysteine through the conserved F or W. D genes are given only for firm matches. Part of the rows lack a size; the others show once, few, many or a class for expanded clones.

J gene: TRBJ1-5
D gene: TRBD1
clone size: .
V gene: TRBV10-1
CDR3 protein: CASSDPRGQIVNQPQHF
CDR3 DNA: TGCGCCAGCAGTGACCCTCGGGGACAGATCGTAAATCAGCCCCAGCATTTT

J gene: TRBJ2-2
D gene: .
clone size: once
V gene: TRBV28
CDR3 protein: CASSPGQSFNTGELFF
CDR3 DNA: TGTGCCAGCAGTCCCGGTCAATCATTTAACACCGGGGAGCTGTTTTTT

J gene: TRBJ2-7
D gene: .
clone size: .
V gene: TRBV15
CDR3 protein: CATSRDVRRQYF
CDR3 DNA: TGTGCCACCAGCAGAGATGTTAGAAGGCAGTACTTC

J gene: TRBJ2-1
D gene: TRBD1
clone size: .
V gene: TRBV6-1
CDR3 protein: CASRLTGENEQFF
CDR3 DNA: TGTGCCAGCAGGTTGACAGGGGAGAATGAGCAGTTCTTC

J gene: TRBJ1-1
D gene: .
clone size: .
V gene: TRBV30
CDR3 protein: CAWSVLKTAEAFF
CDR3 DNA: TGTGCCTGGAGTGTACTCAAGACAGCTGAAGCTTTCTTT

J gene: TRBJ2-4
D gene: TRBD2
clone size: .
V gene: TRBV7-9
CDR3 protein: CASSPSGSIFQYF
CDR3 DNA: TGTGCCAGCAGCCCTAGCGGGAGTATTTTTCAGTACTTC

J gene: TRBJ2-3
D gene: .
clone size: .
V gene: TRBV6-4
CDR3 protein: CASSDGQGRGTDTQYF
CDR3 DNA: TGTGCCAGCAGTGACGGTCAGGGGAGAGGCACAGATACGCAGTATTTT

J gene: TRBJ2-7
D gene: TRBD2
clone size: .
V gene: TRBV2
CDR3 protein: CASSGTSGSSYEQYF
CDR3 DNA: TGTGCCAGCAGTGGGACTAGCGGGAGCTCCTACGAGCAGTACTTC

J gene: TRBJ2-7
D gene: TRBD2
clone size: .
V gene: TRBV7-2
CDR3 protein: CASSLVVAGTSPYEQYF
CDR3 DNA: TGTGCCAGCAGCTTAGTCGTAGCGGGGACGAGCCCCTACGAGCAGTACTTC

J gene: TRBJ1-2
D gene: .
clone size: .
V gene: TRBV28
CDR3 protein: CAARGGRRGYTF
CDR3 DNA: TGTGCCGCCCGGGGGGGTCGTCGTGGCTACACCTTC

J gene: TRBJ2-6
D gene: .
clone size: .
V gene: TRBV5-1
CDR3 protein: CASSLSAPSGGANVLTF
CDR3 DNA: TGCGCCAGCAGCTTGTCGGCCCCGTCGGGTGGGGCCAACGTCCTGACTTTC

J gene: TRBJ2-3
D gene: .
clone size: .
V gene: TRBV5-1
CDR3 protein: CASSLTSITDTQYF
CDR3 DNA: TGCGCCAGCAGCTTAACATCGATCACAGATACGCAGTATTTT

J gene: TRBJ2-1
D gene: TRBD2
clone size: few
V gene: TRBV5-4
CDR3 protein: CASSLGGTSGRAWSEQFF
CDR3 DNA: TGTGCCAGCAGCTTGGGGGGGACTAGCGGGAGGGCCTGGAGTGAGCAGTTCTTC

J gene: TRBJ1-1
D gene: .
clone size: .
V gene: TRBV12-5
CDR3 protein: CASGLALQGGGTEAFF
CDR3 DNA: TGTGCTAGTGGTTTGGCTTTACAGGGTGGAGGCACTGAAGCTTTCTTT

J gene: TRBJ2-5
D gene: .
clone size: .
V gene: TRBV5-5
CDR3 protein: CASSLVGSQETQYF
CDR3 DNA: TGTGCCAGCAGCTTGGTGGGGAGTCAAGAGACCCAGTACTTC

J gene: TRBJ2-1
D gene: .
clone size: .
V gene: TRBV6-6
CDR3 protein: CASSYEYNEQFF
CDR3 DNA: TGTGCCAGCAGTTACGAGTACAATGAGCAGTTCTTC

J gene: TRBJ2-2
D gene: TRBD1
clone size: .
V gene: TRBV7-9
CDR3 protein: CASSLKQGGTGELFF
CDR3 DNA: TGTGCCAGCAGCTTAAAACAGGGGGGCACCGGGGAGCTGTTTTTT

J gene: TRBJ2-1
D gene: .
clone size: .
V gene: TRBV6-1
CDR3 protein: CASSELSSSVNEQFF
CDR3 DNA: TGTGCCAGCAGTGAACTTTCCTCTAGCGTCAATGAGCAGTTCTTC

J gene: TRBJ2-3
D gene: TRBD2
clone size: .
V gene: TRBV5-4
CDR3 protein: CASSETGTSGRTQYF
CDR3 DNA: TGTGCCAGCAGCGAAACCGGGACTAGCGGGAGAACGCAGTATTTT

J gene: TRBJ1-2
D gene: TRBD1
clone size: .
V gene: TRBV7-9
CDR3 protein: CASSGGDRGPRGYTF
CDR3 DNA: TGTGCCAGCAGCGGCGGGGACAGGGGCCCTAGGGGCTACACCTTC

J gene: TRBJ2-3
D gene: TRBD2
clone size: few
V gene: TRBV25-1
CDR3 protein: CASTEGGSTDTQYF
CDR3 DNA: TGTGCCAGCACAGAGGGAGGGTCCACAGATACGCAGTATTTT

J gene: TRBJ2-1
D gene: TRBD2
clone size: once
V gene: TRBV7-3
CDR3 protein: CASSFSGVGNEQFF
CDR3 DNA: TGTGCCAGCAGCTTTAGCGGGGTGGGGAATGAGCAGTTCTTC

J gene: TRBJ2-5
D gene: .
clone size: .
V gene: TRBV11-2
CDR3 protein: CASSLVDYQETQYF
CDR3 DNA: TGTGCCAGCAGCTTAGTGGACTACCAAGAGACCCAGTACTTC

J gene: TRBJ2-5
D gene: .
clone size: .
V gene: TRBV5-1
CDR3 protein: CASSLGTVQETQYF
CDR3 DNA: TGCGCCAGCAGCTTGGGCACAGTTCAAGAGACCCAGTACTTC

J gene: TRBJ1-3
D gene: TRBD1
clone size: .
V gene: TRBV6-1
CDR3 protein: CASSDTLSDRADTIYF
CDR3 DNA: TGTGCCAGCAGTGACACATTGTCGGACAGGGCGGACACCATATATTTT

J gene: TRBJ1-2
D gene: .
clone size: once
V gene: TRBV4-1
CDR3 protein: CASSQPTDSYGYTF
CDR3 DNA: TGCGCCAGCAGCCAACCAACGGACAGTTATGGCTACACCTTC

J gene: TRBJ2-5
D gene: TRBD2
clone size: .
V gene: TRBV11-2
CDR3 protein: CASSPTSGKQTQYF
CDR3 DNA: TGTGCCAGCAGTCCGACTAGCGGGAAACAGACCCAGTACTTC

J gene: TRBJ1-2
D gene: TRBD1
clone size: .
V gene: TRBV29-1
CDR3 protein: CSVEKERQGAYTF
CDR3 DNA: TGCAGCGTTGAGAAAGAGCGACAGGGAGCCTACACCTTC

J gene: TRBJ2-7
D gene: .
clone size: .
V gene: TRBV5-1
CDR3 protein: CASKDSPYEQYF
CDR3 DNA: TGCGCCAGCAAGGACAGCCCCTACGAGCAGTACTTC

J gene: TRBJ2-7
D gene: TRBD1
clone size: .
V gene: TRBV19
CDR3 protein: CASSAGQVYEQYF
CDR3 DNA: TGTGCCAGTAGTGCGGGACAGGTCTACGAGCAGTACTTC

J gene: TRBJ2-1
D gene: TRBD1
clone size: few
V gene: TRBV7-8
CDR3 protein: CASSAQGAIYNEQFF
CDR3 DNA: TGTGCCAGCAGCGCCCAGGGGGCGATTTACAATGAGCAGTTCTTC

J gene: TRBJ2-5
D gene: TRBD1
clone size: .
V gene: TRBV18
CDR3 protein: CASSPPTGRETQYF
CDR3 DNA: TGTGCCAGCTCACCACCGACAGGGCGAGAGACCCAGTACTTC

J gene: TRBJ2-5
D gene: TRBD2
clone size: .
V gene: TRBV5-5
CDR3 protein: CASRGPGLAGVAQEQYF
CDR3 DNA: TGTGCCAGCAGGGGTCCGGGACTAGCGGGAGTGGCGCAAGAGCAGTACTTC

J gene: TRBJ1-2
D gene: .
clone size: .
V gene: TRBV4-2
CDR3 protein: CASSPSRGDYGYTF
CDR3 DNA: TGTGCCAGCAGCCCGTCACGGGGGGACTATGGCTACACCTTC

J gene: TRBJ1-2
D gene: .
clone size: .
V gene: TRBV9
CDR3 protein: CASSVDRADYGYTF
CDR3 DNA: TGTGCCAGCAGCGTAGACAGGGCCGACTATGGCTACACCTTC

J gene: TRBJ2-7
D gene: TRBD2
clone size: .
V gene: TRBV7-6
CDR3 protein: CASSLAPGTSGGYEQYF
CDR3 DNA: TGTGCCAGCAGCTTAGCACCCGGGACTAGCGGGGGGTACGAGCAGTACTTC

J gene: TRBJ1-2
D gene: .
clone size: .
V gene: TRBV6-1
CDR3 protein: CASINRPGSNYGYTF
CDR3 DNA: TGTGCCAGCATAAACAGGCCAGGATCTAACTATGGCTACACCTTC

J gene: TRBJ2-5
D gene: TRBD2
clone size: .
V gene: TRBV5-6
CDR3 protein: CASSTGLAGKETQYF
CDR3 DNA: TGTGCCAGCAGCACTGGACTAGCGGGAAAAGAGACCCAGTACTTC

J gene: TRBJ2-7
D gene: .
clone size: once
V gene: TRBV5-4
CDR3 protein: CASSLGHSYEQYF
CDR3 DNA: TGTGCCAGCAGCTTGGGACATTCCTACGAGCAGTACTTC

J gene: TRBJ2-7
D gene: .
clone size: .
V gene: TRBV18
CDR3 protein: CASSPQVSYEQYF
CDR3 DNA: TGTGCCAGCTCACCCCAGGTCTCCTACGAGCAGTACTTC

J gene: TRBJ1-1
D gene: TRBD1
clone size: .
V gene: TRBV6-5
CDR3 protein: CASSRGTGLISAFF
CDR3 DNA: TGTGCCAGCAGCAGAGGGACAGGGTTAATATCAGCTTTCTTT